A selection of T cell receptor beta chains follows, all from one sample in a study of OX40 agonist ivuxolimab in advanced cancers. Libraries were prepared by immunoSEQ multiplex PCR; TCRdb keeps only in-frame clonotypes and omits some of them. This sample has approximately 60,000 clones; approximately 86% occur once, and the top ten carry around 10%. This specimen was CD4+ or CD8+ T cells sorted from blood, taken in a trial of the OX40 agonist ivuxolimab. The receptors here all came from an adult with an advanced solid tumor such as melanoma, head and neck, liver or kidney cancer. CDR3s leave out the opening cysteine and the closing phenylalanine or tryptophan.

J	V	CDR3
TRBJ1-1	TRBV7-9	ASSLATGGNTEAF
TRBJ1-1	TRBV4-1	ASSQEGFQGMNTEAF
TRBJ2-5	TRBV5-5	ASTSSGETQY
TRBJ2-1	TRBV6-1	ASSEGAGTGNEQF
TRBJ1-2	TRBV5-6	ASSLDWGSDYGYT
TRBJ1-5	TRBV4-1	ASSVRDIDQPQH
TRBJ1-2	TRBV29-1	SVVGVPRDDYGYT
TRBJ2-2	TRBV2	ASRRGTGELF
TRBJ2-1	TRBV27	ASSFPGQGYEQF
TRBJ1-3	TRBV28	ASSSDGSGNTIY
TRBJ2-5	TRBV27	ASSRQGAQETQY
TRBJ1-1	TRBV13	ASSQAGDMNTEAF
TRBJ2-5	TRBV10-3	AISDPAGEETQY
TRBJ2-7	TRBV27	ASGLTGAEQY
TRBJ2-5	TRBV5-4	ASSFGTVQETQY
TRBJ2-3	TRBV27	ATSSGQGADTQY
TRBJ2-1	TRBV10-3	AISDAAGIYNEQF
TRBJ2-1	TRBV10-3	AISGTGASYDEQF
TRBJ2-5	TRBV19	ASSIGQGETQY
TRBJ1-1	TRBV7-2	ASSSWTAAPEAF
TRBJ1-5	TRBV5-6	ASSRAGASNQPQH
TRBJ2-1	TRBV28	ASSLYSGSYNEQF
TRBJ2-7	TRBV27	ASSVTSGGTYEQY
TRBJ2-7	TRBV19	ASSISGAYEQY
TRBJ2-2	TRBV9	ASSPRTSGKLNTGELF
TRBJ1-4	TRBV9	ASREGTATNEKLF
TRBJ2-5	TRBV2	ASSNPQPVQETQY
TRBJ2-1	TRBV2	ASSGTGYHEQF